This TCR beta chain was recorded in a study of blood T cell repertoires in COVID-19. As for the study in general: Sites in the United States, Italy and Spain provided acute and convalescent COVID-19 samples. T cells, B-cell-depleted T cells, or PBMCs supplied cDNA or gDNA.

Per the original methods: For nucleated cells, counts were estimated from reference gene primer amplification. The repertoire was sequenced with immunoSEQ multiplex PCR; TCRdb's copy has only in-frame clones and lacks some. D and trimming come from the DNA, and the V and J calls and clone size come from that table. This table holds about 200,000 clones, roughly four fifths found once. Germline CDR1 reads ENHRY; CDR2 reads SYGVKD. The CDR3 totals 12 residues. The ends lost 10 bases at V and 8 bases at J; junction bases unmatched: 3. The V and J genes are TRBV10-3 and TRBJ2-1; TRBD2 aligns across 12 bases. Specimen: peripheral blood. The TCR comes from a woman aged 50 to 65 with active or convalescent COVID-19. The CDR3 here is CATGTSGYEQFF. The CDR3 DNA reads as TGTGCCACCGGGACTAGCGGGTATGAGCAGTTCTTC.